Below are 20 T cell receptor beta chains sequenced from a single sample in a study of shared clonotypes between healthy human individuals (dated by TCRdb to about 2020). Libraries came from the immunoSEQ multiplex PCR assay. The table was pulled from immuneACCESS by TCRdb, which kept in-frame rearrangements only. Such tables lose some clones; where checked, under half of the loss comes from unresolved V genes, and the rest has no known cause. A total of 2 million to 2.5 million clones appear in this sample, 90% to 95% of them only once. Clones ranked in the top ten supply under 0.15% of the sample. Sequencing was done on a sample of naive CD4+ T cells sorted from blood. Per the publication, the cell subset or site label means: CD45RA+ positively selected. The receptors come from a man between 18 and 29 years old in good health.

The V and J genes are TRBV6-6 and TRBJ2-5; the D call may be TRBD1 or TRBD2 (5 bases each). Per the germline V gene, CDR1 is MNHNY and CDR2 is SVGAGI (reference sequence). This CDR3 has 14 residues. The ends were cut back, 4 bases at V and 5 bases at J, with 14 bases in the middle. The DNA for the CDR3 is TGTGCCAGCAGTTTTGCAGGGCCGGGGGAGACCCAGTACTTC. Protein sequence: CASSFAGPGETQYF.

This chain joins TRBV9 and TRBJ2-7; no reliable D call. Trimming pared 1 base from V and 5 bases from J, leaving 10 bases between. The germline gives CDR1 SGDLS, CDR2 YYNGEE. The CDR3 is 13 residues long. DNA of the CDR3: TGTGCCAGCAGCGTATCGGGCCACAACGAGCAGTACTTC. Its translation is CASSVSGHNEQYF. The entire variable domain, with the rest obtained from reference TRBV9 and TRBJ2-7, is as follows: DSGVTQTPKHLITATGQRVTLRCSPRSGDLSVYWYQQSLDQGLQFLIQYYNGEERAKGNILERFSAQQFPDLHSELNLSSLELGDSALYFCASSVSGHNEQYFGPGTRLTVT.

V and J are TRBV7-6 and TRBJ2-7, with 10 bases matching TRBD1. The CDR3 covers 19 residues. CDR1 is SGHVS and CDR2 is FNYEAQ in the germline V gene. Losses at the gene ends were 2 bases for V and 0 bases for J; bases not matched to a gene: 13. This chain's CDR3 is CASSLILRGQGPLSYEQYF. The CDR3 coding sequence is TGTGCCAGCAGCTTAATTTTAAGGGGACAGGGGCCTCTCTCCTACGAGCAGTACTTC.

This sequence joins TRBV7-3 and TRBJ1-1; 9 positions agree with TRBD1. Germline CDR1 and CDR2: SGHTA and FQGTGA. V gave up 4 bases and J gave up 1 base; unmatched junction bases: 4. CDR3 size: 15 residues. CDR3 sequence (DNA): TGTGCCAGCAGCTCACAGGGGGCAGCGAACACTGAAGCTTTCTTT. It codes for CASSSQGAANTEAFF.

The J gene is TRBJ2-7, the V gene TRBV20-1; D perhaps matches TRBD1 (5 bases). The length of the CDR3 is 11 residues. Trimming left V 2 bases short and J 5 bases short, with 7 bases between. Germline CDR1 and CDR2: DFQATT and SNEGSKA (reference sequence). The CDR3 DNA reads TGCAGTGCTAGACAGGGAAACGAGCAGTACTTC. Translation: CSARQGNEQYF.

This rearrangement joins TRBV12-5 to TRBJ1-6; 9 positions match TRBD1. The CDR3 extends over 16 amino acids. Germline CDR1 is LGHNT and CDR2 is FRNRAP. With 0 bases clipped from V and 8 bases from J, the junction kept 5 bases outside the gene matches. For the CDR3, the DNA is TGTGCTAGTGGTTTGGTGGTGGGACAGGGAGATTCACCCCTCCACTTT. Translating gives CASGLVVGQGDSPLHF. The variable domain in full, with the rest retrieved from reference TRBV12-5 and TRBJ1-6, is DARVTQTPRHKVTEMGQEVTMRCQPILGHNTVFWYRQTMMQGLELLAYFRNRAPLDDSGMPKDRFSAEMPDATLATLKIQPSEPRDSAVYFCASGLVVGQGDSPLHFGNGTRLTVT.

Only one count was recorded for this clone. The J gene is TRBJ2-7, the V gene TRBV2; either TRBD1 or TRBD2 may fit D (6 bases each). V was shortened by 8 bases and J by 0 bases, with 26 bases between the two germline ends. CDR3 size: 18 residues. CDR1 and CDR2 from the germline V gene are SNHLY and FYNNEI. The CDR3 protein is CASRGRDKPAFDSYEQYF. The CDR3 DNA reads as TGTGCCAGCCGAGGGCGGGACAAACCAGCTTTCGACTCCTACGAGCAGTACTTC.

The chain couples TRBV30 to TRBJ1-6; D gene ambiguous. Germline V lookup: CDR1 GTSNPN, CDR2 SVGIG (reference sequence). CDR3 length: 14 amino acids. The V and J ends lost 2 bases and 6 bases respectively, with 11 bases between them. In nucleotides, the CDR3 is TGTGCCTGGAGTTTGGGTGGGCGTAATTCACCCCTCCACTTT. It translates to CAWSLGGRNSPLHF. The full variable domain, with the rest looked up from reference TRBV30 and TRBJ1-6, is SQTIHQWPATLVQPVGSPLSLECTVEGTSNPNLYWYRQAAGRGLQLLFYSVGIGQISSEVPQNLSASRPQDRQFILSSKKLLLSDSGFYLCAWSLGGRNSPLHFGNGTRLTVT.

As regards this clone: Distinct nucleotide sequences in the sample also encode this CDR3. The V gene is TRBV11-2, the J gene TRBJ2-5, with 12 bases matching TRBD2. Per the germline V gene, CDR1 is SGHAT and CDR2 is FQNNGV. Trimming took 5 bases from V and 4 from J; bases not matched to a gene: 2. CDR3 length equals 14 residues. CDR3 nucleotides: TGTGCCAGCAGCCTGGGACTAGCGGGAGAGACCCAGTACTTC. Translation: CASSLGLAGETQYF.

V and J are TRBV27 and TRBJ1-5; 8 nucleotides align to TRBD1. The V gene end was trimmed by 5 bases and the J gene end by 3 bases; junction bases not matched to a gene: 18. Looked up from germline, CDR1 is MNHEY and CDR2 is SMNVEV (reference sequence). CDR3 size: 19 residues. For the CDR3, the DNA is TGTGCCAGCAGTGTATTCAGGGGGCGGCCCGGGCCGGCCAATCAGCCCCAGCATTTT. It yields the protein CASSVFRGRPGPANQPQHF.

A word on this clone: Other DNA sequences in the sample encode the same CDR3. The chain uses TRBV5-1 and TRBJ2-3, with D possibly called TRBD1 or TRBD2 (6 bases each). V was pared by 0 bases and J by 1 base, with 9 bases between. This CDR3 spans 15 amino acids. The V gene's germline CDR1 is SGHRS and CDR2 YFSETQ. The CDR3 sequence: CASSLDGGRTDTQYF. CDR3 sequence (DNA): TGCGCCAGCAGCTTGGACGGGGGCCGCACAGATACGCAGTATTTT.

The chain employs TRBV18 and TRBJ2-1; 8 nucleotides match TRBD2. V lost 6 bases, J lost 7 bases, and 11 bases stayed unmatched. The germline V gene encodes CDR1 KGHSH and CDR2 LQKENI. The CDR3 consists of 15 residues. CDR3 DNA: TGTGCCAGCTCTCTTGGAGCGGGGGTGCTAAATGAGCAGTTCTTC. It codes for CASSLGAGVLNEQFF.

The rearrangement uses TRBV7-2 and TRBJ2-3, with 7 nucleotides matching TRBD2. Germline V gene data show CDR1 as SGHTA and CDR2 as FQGNSA. Trimming cost V 4 bases and J 6 bases; bases outside gene matches: 7. This CDR3 comprises 14 residues. CDR3: CASSWGGSVDTQYF. DNA of the CDR3: TGTGCCAGCAGCTGGGGCGGGAGTGTTGATACGCAGTATTTT.

The genes are TRBV19 and TRBJ2-3, with D unclear. V was pared by 9 bases and J by 4 bases, with 23 bases between. Germline V gene sequence: CDR1 LNHDA, CDR2 SQIVND (reference sequence). This CDR3 contains 16 residues. The CDR3 sequence: CASSWAPSSGPDTQYF. CDR3 nucleotides: TGTGCCAGCTCCTGGGCCCCATCGTCGGGCCCAGATACGCAGTATTTT.

This chain uses TRBV28 with TRBJ1-1; no reliable D call. The CDR3 is 13 residues long. Trimming took 6 bases from V and 3 from J, leaving 11 bases between them. Germline V gives CDR1 MDHEN, CDR2 SYDVKM. This CDR3 reads CASRREVYTEAFF. CDR3 sequence (DNA): TGTGCCAGCAGGCGGGAGGTCTACACTGAAGCTTTCTTT.

This clone has only one observation. This chain connects TRBV30 to TRBJ2-2; 8 bases are shared with TRBD1. CDR3 size: 18 residues. Germline CDR1 is GTSNPN and CDR2 is SVGIG (reference sequence). The V gene end was trimmed by 5 bases and the J gene end by 6 bases; junction bases not matched to a gene: 20. Written as DNA, the CDR3 is TGTGCCTGGGGCCGGGACAGGACGTCACCGGGGTCGGCCGGGGAGCTGTTTTTT. The encoded protein is CAWGRDRTSPGSAGELFF.

V is TRBV7-8 and J is TRBJ2-3; no definite D call. Per germline, CDR1 SGHVS and CDR2 FQNEAQ. V was shortened by 5 bases and J by 5 bases, with 20 bases between the two germline ends. The CDR3 spans 16 residues. The DNA of the CDR3 is TGTGCCAGCAGCCCCTCCAGGTGGTCCCCGCAAGATACGCAGTATTTT. This gives the protein CASSPSRWSPQDTQYF.

As DNA, the CDR3 is TGTGCCACCCGAAGTGGGGGACAGGGGAGGGATACGCAGTATTTT. As protein: CATRSGGQGRDTQYF. The V gene is TRBV21-1, the J gene TRBJ2-3; the table's D gene call, TRBD1, was not cross checked with the DNA. TRBV21-1 represents a pseudogene. CDR3 length: 15 amino acids.

This chain connects TRBV13 to TRBJ2-4, with D possibly TRBD1 on 6 matching bases. V lost 0 bases, J lost 3 bases, and 12 bases lay in between. The CDR3 covers 16 residues. CDR1 is PRHDT and CDR2 is FYEKMQ in the germline V gene (reference sequence). Written as DNA, the CDR3 is TGTGCCAGCAGCTTAGGCACAGGGATAGTCAAAAACATTCAGTACTTC. Its translation: CASSLGTGIVKNIQYF.

The CDR3 sequence is CAISEGSLAAGELFF. CDR3 nucleotide sequence: TGTGCCATCAGTGAGGGATCACTCGCCGCCGGGGAGCTGTTTTTT. V and J are TRBV10-3 and TRBJ2-2; no clear D gene. Germline CDR1 reads ENHRY; CDR2 reads SYGVKD. CDR3 length: 15 residues. V lost 2 bases and J 6 bases, leaving 13 bases between the germline ends.